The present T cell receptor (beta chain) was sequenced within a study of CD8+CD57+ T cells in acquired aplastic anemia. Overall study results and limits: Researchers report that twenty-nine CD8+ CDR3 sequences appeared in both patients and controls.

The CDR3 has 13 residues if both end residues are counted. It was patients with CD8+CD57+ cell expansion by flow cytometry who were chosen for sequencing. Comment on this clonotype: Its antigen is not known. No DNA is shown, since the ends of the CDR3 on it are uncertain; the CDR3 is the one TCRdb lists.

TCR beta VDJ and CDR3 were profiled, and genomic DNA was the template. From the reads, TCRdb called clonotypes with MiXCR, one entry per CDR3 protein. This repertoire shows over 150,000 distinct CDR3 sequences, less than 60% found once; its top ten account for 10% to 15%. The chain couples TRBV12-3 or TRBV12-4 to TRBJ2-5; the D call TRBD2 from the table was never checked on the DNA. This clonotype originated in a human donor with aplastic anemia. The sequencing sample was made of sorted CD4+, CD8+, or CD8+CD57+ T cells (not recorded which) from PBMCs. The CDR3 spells CASSLVGGGTRYF.